The 15 T cell receptor beta chains given below trace back to one sample, sequenced in a study of blood T cell repertoires in COVID-19. Assay: immunoSEQ multiplex PCR; the TCRdb copy retains only in-frame clones and omits some. The sample includes roughly 160,000 clones, roughly 93% of them seen just once. Sequencing used peripheral blood. These receptors were collected from a man younger than 30 with acute or convalescent COVID-19.

The V and J genes are TRBV6-5 and TRBJ2-5; TRBD2 matches 11 bases. Germline lookup yields CDR1 MNHEY and CDR2 SVGAGI. The CDR3 runs 14 residues. V trimming: 7 bases; J trimming: 5 bases; junction bases outside the gene matches: 6. The DNA of the CDR3 is TGTGCCAGCATCCACCTAGCGGGGGGCGAGACCCAGTACTTC. It is translated as CASIHLAGGETQYF.

The rearrangement joins TRBV11-3 to TRBJ1-1; the match to TRBD1 covers 7 bases. Trimming removed 6 bases from V and 5 bases from J; junction bases left unmatched: 9. CDR1 is SGHNT, CDR2 YENEEA, per germline. CDR3 size: 14 residues. The CDR3 is CASSSTGAGTEAFF. In DNA, the CDR3 is TGTGCCAGCAGTTCTACAGGGGCGGGTACTGAAGCTTTCTTT. The full variable domain, rest sourced from reference TRBV11-3 and TRBJ1-1, is EAGVVQSPRYKIIEKKQPVAFWCNPISGHNTLYWYLQNLGQGPELLIRYENEEAVDDSQLPKDRFSAERLKGVDSTLKIQPAELGDSAVYLCASSSTGAGTEAFFGQGTRLTVV.

This chain connects TRBV5-6 to TRBJ2-1, with 8 bases fitting TRBD2. V was clipped by 3 bases and J by 0 bases; unmatched bases: 2. CDR1 and CDR2 from the germline V gene are SGHDT and YYEEEE. CDR3 size: 15 residues. The CDR3 is CASSWSGGSYNEQFF. CDR3 in DNA: TGTGCCAGCAGCTGGAGCGGGGGCTCCTACAATGAGCAGTTCTTC.

The chain recombines TRBV3-1 (or the pseudogene TRBV3-2) with TRBJ1-1, with TRBD1 identical over 7 bases. This CDR3 has 12 amino acids. With V trimmed by 7 bases and J by 8 bases, 7 bases remained unmatched. Germline-derived CDR1 and CDR2 are LGHDT and YNNKEL (reference sequence). The CDR3 here is CASNRQGTEAFF. CDR3 in DNA: TGTGCCAGCAATAGACAGGGTACCGAAGCTTTCTTT.

The chain has TRBV24-1 and TRBJ2-7, with 8 bases lining up with TRBD1. Germline assignment: CDR1 KGHDR and CDR2 SFDVKD. J lost 4 bases, V lost 3 bases, and 4 bases had no gene match. CDR3 size: 14 residues. The CDR3: CATSDARGRYEQYF. The CDR3 DNA sequence: TGTGCCACCAGTGATGCCAGGGGGCGTTACGAGCAGTACTTC.

This clone was observed once. The DNA of the CDR3 is TGTGCCACCAGATCAGGGACATGGGGCTACACCTTC. It encodes CATRSGTWGYTF. This chain connects TRBV2 to TRBJ1-2, with D possibly matching TRBD1 (6 bases). The CDR3 consists of 12 residues. Trimming left V 10 bases short and J 8 bases short, with 17 bases between. CDR1 SNHLY and CDR2 FYNNEI come from the germline V gene.

The V and J genes are TRBV5-8 and TRBJ1-4; TRBD1 might be the D (5 bases). The length of the CDR3 is 16 residues. Germline V CDR1 and CDR2: SGHTS, YDEGEE. With 4 bases removed from V and 10 bases from J, the gap between germline ends came to 23 bases. The CDR3 sequence is CASSKPMPTAGGKLFF. For the CDR3, the DNA is TGTGCCAGCAGCAAACCCATGCCGACAGCCGGGGGAAAACTGTTTTTT.

This sequence joins TRBV24-1 and TRBJ2-1, with TRBD2 matching 14 bases. V lost 4 bases, J lost 7 bases, and 2 bases stayed unmatched. This CDR3 is built from 15 residues. CDR1 and CDR2 (germline): KGHDR, SFDVKD. The CDR3 DNA follows: TGTGCCACCAGTGAGGGGACTAGCGGGAGAAATGAGCAGTTCTTC. This sequence encodes CATSEGTSGRNEQFF.

This chain connects TRBV28 to TRBJ2-7; D perhaps matches TRBD2 (5 bases). Trimming removed 2 bases at V and 0 bases at J, with 14 bases between. Per the germline V gene, CDR1 is MDHEN and CDR2 is SYDVKM. The CDR3 runs 16 residues. CDR3 amino acids: CASSLLNFGLSYEQYF. The CDR3, as DNA: TGTGCCAGCAGTTTACTAAATTTCGGACTCTCCTACGAGCAGTACTTC.

The V call is TRBV15, the J call TRBJ2-1, with 9 nucleotides matching TRBD2. In germline, CDR1 is LNHNV, CDR2 YYDKDF (reference sequence). This CDR3 has 13 residues. V dropped 11 bases and J dropped 3; count of bases not matched to a gene: 5. In DNA form, the CDR3 reads TGTGCCGCCCAAGCGGGAGGCTACAATGAGCAGTTCTTC. It translates to CAAQAGGYNEQFF. The full variable domain, in which reference TRBV15 and TRBJ2-1 provide the parts outside the CDR3, is DAMVIQNPRYQVTQFGKPVTLSCSQTLNHNVMYWYQQKSSQAPKLLFHYYDKDFNNEADTPDNFQSRRPNTSFCFLDIRSPGLGDTAMYLCAAQAGGYNEQFFGPGTRLTVL.

The rearrangement joins TRBV6-5 to TRBJ1-5; weak D call: TRBD1 (6 bases). The CDR3 runs to 16 residues. Trimming cost V 4 bases and J 6 bases, with 19 bases left between them. From germline, CDR1 is MNHEY and CDR2 SVGAGI. The CDR3: CASSSLGGRHGQPQHF. CDR3 coding DNA: TGTGCCAGCAGTTCCCTGGGGGGGCGCCATGGTCAGCCCCAGCATTTT.

The gene calls are TRBV6-5 and TRBJ1-2; TRBD1 might be the D (5 bases). V was shortened by 2 bases and J by 0 bases, with 10 bases between the two germline ends. Germline V gene lookup returns CDR1 MNHEY and CDR2 SVGAGI. This CDR3 region has 15 residues. This CDR3 is CASSYRGDPNYGYTF. CDR3 nucleotides: TGTGCCAGCAGTTACAGGGGCGACCCTAACTATGGCTACACCTTC.

The chain employs TRBV9 and TRBJ2-7; D not resolved. The CDR3 is 14 amino acids. Trimming stripped 4 bases from V and 5 bases from J, with 16 bases between. CDR1 and CDR2 (germline): SGDLS, YYNGEE. The CDR3 DNA reads TGTGCCAGCAGCTCCCGTGGGCTAAGGAACGAGCAGTACTTC. This translates into CASSSRGLRNEQYF.

This clone was picked up one time. V usage is TRBV27 and J usage is TRBJ1-5; the match to TRBD1 covers 7 bases. V lost 7 bases to trimming and J lost 2 bases; unmatched junction nucleotides: 11. The CDR3 has 16 residues. Germline CDR1 is MNHEY and CDR2 is SMNVEV (reference sequence). The CDR3 sequence: CASTPTGRVGNQPQHF. The CDR3 region has the DNA TGTGCCAGCACCCCGACAGGGCGCGTTGGCAATCAGCCCCAGCATTTT.

As for this clone: This sample includes further DNA sequences coding for the same CDR3. The V gene is TRBV18, the J gene TRBJ2-3, with TRBD1 matching over 10 bases. Germline assignment: CDR1 KGHSH and CDR2 LQKENI. Trimming at V came to 6 bases and at J to 3 bases, leaving 6 bases not matched to a gene. This CDR3 spans 15 amino acids. CDR3: CASSSGTGETDTQYF. The DNA of the CDR3 is TGTGCCAGCTCCTCTGGGACAGGGGAAACAGATACGCAGTATTTT.